This T cell receptor beta chain was recovered during a study of cytomegalovirus exposure and HLA in healthy donors (dated by TCRdb to about 2017). About the investigation overall: According to an earlier analysis of 550 to 750 of the donors, about 179 million T cells yielded 90 million to 140 million unique TCR beta sequences and roughly 280 Gb of sequence data. The aim of the study was to test whether cataloging public T cell receptors could identify signatures of past pathogen exposure. A handful of DR-DQ haplotypes were handled as single units for association and clustering because linkage in the cohort was strong. Across some 400 genotyped donors of the cohort, an average of roughly 200,000 unique TCR beta nucleotide sequences per donor were sequenced, and 15% to 20% of those sequences were non-productive. In addition to the first cohort of 650 to 750 subjects, a separate validation cohort of some 120 different subjects was used. A later analysis re-examined previously published TCR beta repertoires from more than 550 donors and added high-resolution HLA genotyping to investigate patterns of TCR occurrence. To predict cytomegalovirus infection status, the study brought together high-throughput TCR immunosequencing, statistical association of individual TCRs with disease status, and machine learning. In an earlier analysis of roughly 540 of the donors, high-throughput TCR beta sequencing was used to judge whether each TCR beta V gene segment behaved as functional or pseudogenic. Roughly 300 gigabases of sequencing data and around 87 million unique TCR sequences were included in an early release covering over 600 HLA-typed donors. Rather than using new phenotypic data, the later analysis identified candidate immune exposures from TCR beta sequences and from how often those sequences occurred across donors. A later genetic analysis took genome-wide SNP genotypes for about 55% of the 666 donors and used that subset as a discovery cohort. Alongside the repertoire data, information on donor age, sex, ethnicity and CMV serostatus was compiled. Typing coverage differed by locus: A, B, C, DRB1 and DQB1 were typed in about 629-630 donors, DQA1 in 500 to 550, DPA1 in approximately 600, and DPB1 in just under 490. Both class I and class II loci were covered by HLA typing, at four-digit resolution. Of the approximately 370 genotyped donors, 65% to 90% were placed in the genetic ancestry cluster associated with self-reported Caucasian donors. Using immunosequencing, the study profiled T cell repertoires from approximately 700 subjects and related those repertoires to cytomegalovirus serostatus. All discovery cohort repertoires had been generated on a single sequencing platform.

The cohort was made up of 500 to 850 healthy bone marrow donors. At the time of sampling, all cohort members were nominally healthy, though unrecorded immune exposures were likely present. The donor tested CMV seronegative, placing the donor among the 350 or so seronegative members of the cohort. Each donor provided a peripheral blood sample, and peripheral blood mononuclear cells were used for TCR beta sequencing. The Qiagen DNeasy Blood Extraction Kit was used to extract genomic DNA from the blood cell samples. Libraries were built with the immunoSEQ multiplex PCR assay. A mixture of 60 forward primers for TCR Vbeta segments and 13 reverse primers for TCR Jbeta segments was used in the multiplex PCR. The CDR3 region of rearranged TCR beta genes was amplified from genomic DNA with a multiplex PCR assay. The Illumina HiSeq System was used to sequence the amplified TCR beta libraries as 87-base-pair reads. On the authors' methods: In a later analysis, about 80 million unique TCR beta chains were counted across the roughly 670 repertoires, and some 10 million of these chains were shared by at least two donors. To remove PCR and sequencing errors, raw reads were error-corrected and collapsed into unique sequences using a nearest-neighbor algorithm that merged closely related sequences. CDR3 sequences were aligned to IMGT reference sequences to assign V, D and J gene segments. For a sequence to be retained, a match of at least six nucleotides to both a V gene segment and a J gene segment was required. A rearrangement counted as productive if the CDR3 had no stop codons and remained in frame with V and J, and every other rearrangement counted as non-productive. Following IMGT convention, CDR3 was defined as the stretch from the second conserved V-encoded cysteine up to the conserved J-encoded phenylalanine. The earlier analysis of about 590 of the donors excluded sequences that lacked an unambiguous match to a single V gene segment. In an earlier analysis of about 590 of the donors, a V segment was called functional when productive rearrangements were above 56.7%, and segregating when the standard deviation between donors exceeded 5%. A statistical classification framework was built to diagnose cytomegalovirus status from the catalog of TCR beta chain sequences. In a later analysis, V and J genes were assigned by comparing TCR nucleotide sequences against IMGT/GENE-DB human TR gene sequences. A later analysis assigned CDR3 sequences and most-parsimonious VDJ recombination scenarios with the TCRdist pipeline. In a later analysis, each TCR beta chain was defined by its CDR3 amino acid sequence together with its V-gene family, and reads without a unique V-gene family were excluded. A later analysis removed 500 to 600 highly shared, low-generation-probability nucleotide sequences to deal with suspected cross-contamination and a sequencing artifact. A later analysis calculated a clonal expansion index for each public chain from normalized within-repertoire ranks of inferred template counts. A later analysis computed generation probabilities with a VDJ recombination model fitted to out-of-frame rearrangements, and checked the results against IGoR. Hypergeometric tests were used in a later analysis to score TCR-TCR, TCR-HLA and TCR-CMV co-occurrence, with a repertoire-size bias correction applied to the TCR pairs. In a later analysis, false discovery rates were estimated by permuting HLA or CMV assignments 20 times. A later analysis grouped co-occurring TCRs with DBSCAN, adding TCRdist sequence similarity when clustering within HLA-allele-positive subsets. Repertoires with fewer than 30,000 or more than 120,000 public chains, plus five repertoires with anomalous nucleotide sharing, were excluded from co-occurrence clustering. Sourced from immuneACCESS, this table was stored by TCRdb with only in-frame sequences that have V and J called. A share of the clones is absent; for the studies checked, an unresolved V gene accounts for under half, and the remainder has no known explanation. V, J and clone size derive from that table, while D and trimming were established from the DNA sequence. This sample lists roughly 120,000 clones; roughly 8.3% were detected once. The leading ten clones occupy approximately 5% of the sample.

The table lists this clone with a count of one. Its recognized antigen is unknown. There are no base qualities to consult, and no much larger clone falls within one base. Overall study outcomes, separate from this receptor: Because counts were too low, seventeen rarely observed V segments, including chromosome 9 orphons, were left out of the earlier analysis of 500 to 750 of the donors. For the cohort, immune exposure information was limited to CMV serostatus. Most TCR sequences were observed very rarely across donors, whereas some public TCRs were present in many individuals. In a later analysis, the rate of TCR association differed among HLA loci, with DRB1 alleles having the most associated TCRs and HLA-C alleles having the fewest. The 87-base-pair reads could not distinguish some IMGT-functional V segments, including TRBV6-2 and TRBV6-3, so those segments were excluded. A later analysis found that most CMV-associated TCR beta chains appeared HLA-restricted, with HLA associations seemingly driven largely by CMV exposure. In a later analysis, several top co-occurrence clusters were reported to appear linked to parvovirus B19, influenza, CMV and Epstein-Barr virus. At a false discovery rate of 0.05, a later analysis linked 15,000 to 20,000 TCR beta sequences to specific HLA alleles. Roughly uniform sequencing depth across donors was assumed in presence/absence analyses, although this assumption may not hold. In a later analysis, HLA-associated TCR beta chains were found to be more clonally expanded and to have lower generation probabilities than equally common non-associated chains. A group of highly shared sequence variants was considered likely to be a technical artifact of the sequencing pipeline. It was suggested by the authors that the approach could potentially be generalized to other disease states and immunological phenotypes. A further reported finding was that TCR beta sequences accurately predicted the HLA-A and HLA-B alleles for most subjects in the first cohort. Cytomegalovirus status was reported to be diagnosed by the classifier with high specificity and sensitivity in both the original and validation cohorts. When HLA alleles, especially DR and DQ, strongly co-occurred, TCR associations were difficult to assign to individual alleles. In a later genetic analysis, a missense DCLRE1C variant was associated with V-gene and J-gene trimming of TCR beta chains, and the association was replicated in an independent cohort. The cohort was sequenced for TCR beta chains only, and without alpha or paired-chain data the features that could be detected were limited. Compared with the 666-donor mean, donors in an Asian-associated ancestry cluster had fewer N-insertions in productive TCRs, according to a later genetic analysis. In the study, some 180 TCR beta chains were listed as associated with cytomegalovirus. Broadly in line with IMGT annotations, most TCR beta V segments showed up in productive rearrangements about 87% or about 30% of the time in an earlier analysis of about 500 of the donors. A few of the identified cytomegalovirus-associated TCR beta chains were confirmed in vitro to be specific for cytomegalovirus antigens. Because some donors lacked HLA typing at each locus, the association tests relied only on the typed subset. Correlated functional status among segregating V segments might be attributable to linkage disequilibrium, but an unknown experimental factor could not be ruled out.

CDR1 SEHNR and CDR2 FQNEAQ are derived from the germline V gene (reference sequence). The CDR3 has 15 amino acids, counting the end cysteine and phenylalanine. Only CDR3 DNA is held: 45 bases, read in frame from base 1. V drops 5 bases and J drops 3 bases, leaving 13 bases in between. The TCR comes from a man in his forties in good health and CMV-seronegative. This chain joins TRBV7-9 to TRBJ1-4; the D segment cannot be called with confidence. The specimen was PBMCs. The CDR3 sequence is CASSPGGIPNEKLFF. The DNA is TGTGCCAGCAGCCCGGGAGGGATCCCTAATGAAAAACTGTTTTTT. Full variable domain (CDR3 extended with the reference TRBV7-9 and TRBJ1-4 proteins): DTGVSQNPRHKITKRGQNVTFRCDPISEHNRLYWYRQTLGQGPEFLTYFQNEAQLEKSRLLSDRFSAERPKGSFSTLEIQRTEQGDSAMYLCASSPGGIPNEKLFFGSGTQLSVL.